The clone carrying this T cell receptor (beta chain) has just a few counts. What it binds is not known. The V end lost 4 bases, the J end lost 8 bases, and 9 bases lay between the germline ends. The CDR3 loop spans 12 amino acids. In germline, CDR1 is MGHDK, CDR2 SYGVNS. Specified treatment: 15 Gy SBRT to primary tumor, nephrectomy 4 weeks later. This record comes from a study of radiation and T cells in renal cell carcinoma. Clones were read by immunoSEQ multiplex PCR, and TCRdb kept only the in-frame ones, dropping some. This table holds around 15,000 clones, approximately 53% found once. Findings and caveats of the study: Compared with controls, irradiated tumors had more, larger dominant CDR3 motifs.

The sequence was collected from a woman between 55 and 75 years old with renal cell carcinoma. The specimen comprised tumor tissue, sampled from a patient whose treatment included radiotherapy and nephrectomy. V is TRBV25-1 and J is TRBJ2-1, with D possibly being TRBD1 or TRBD2 (5 bases each). CDR3 residues: CASSVGEYEQFF. CDR3 DNA sequence: TGTGCCAGCAGTGTGGGGGAGTATGAGCAGTTCTTC.